A single sample is the source of the 10 T cell receptor beta chains below, sequenced in a study of T cells after yellow fever vaccination. MiXCR, run by TCRdb on the 5' RACE reads, gives a single entry per CDR3 protein. The sample contains fewer than 350,000 distinct CDR3 sequences, around 4.5% of which appear only once. Sequenced material: PBMCs, taken 15 days after the yellow fever booster vaccination. Receptor source: a man younger than 35 who received the YFV17D yellow fever vaccine.

In this sample, this clonotype turned up a few times. V usage is TRBV7-6 and J usage is TRBJ2-3, with D possibly being TRBD2 (5 bases). Germline CDR1 is SGHVS and CDR2 is FNYEAQ. The CDR3 runs to 15 residues. Trimming removed 5 bases from V and 5 bases from J, with 17 bases in between. CDR3 nucleotide sequence: TGTGCCAGCAGCGGAGATCCGGGATGGGTAGATACGCAGTATTTT. This translates into CASSGDPGWVDTQYF.

This clonotype was found many times. V gene TRBV4-3 combines with J gene TRBJ2-3; no definite D call. V lost 1 base and J 7 bases, leaving 3 bases between the germline ends. Germline lookup yields CDR1 LGHNA and CDR2 YSLEER. The CDR3 is made up of 11 amino acids. The CDR3 is CASSQGHTQYF. The CDR3 bases are TGCGCCAGCAGCCAAGGGCATACGCAGTATTTT.

Many counts were recorded for this clonotype. The chain carries TRBV10-3 and TRBJ2-1; 7 bases agree with TRBD1. With 4 bases clipped from V and 4 bases from J, the junction kept 7 bases outside the gene matches. This CDR3 is 15 amino acids long. Germline V gene sequence: CDR1 ENHRY, CDR2 SYGVKD. Here the CDR3 reads CAISGEGASYNEQFF. The CDR3 DNA follows: TGTGCCATCAGTGGAGAGGGGGCCTCATACAATGAGCAGTTCTTC.

At least ten counts were recorded for this clonotype. V usage is TRBV4-2 and J usage is TRBJ2-5, with TRBD2 matching over 8 bases. CDR3 length: 16 residues. V shed 3 bases, J shed 5 bases, and the junction held 11 bases outside the gene matches. CDR1 is LGHNA and CDR2 is YNFKEQ in the germline V gene. CDR3 protein: CASSQGSGGAPETQYF. In nucleotides, the CDR3 is TGTGCCAGCAGCCAGGGATCGGGGGGGGCCCCGGAGACCCAGTACTTC.

This clonotype has at least ten counts. The genes are TRBV20-1 and TRBJ2-1; D perhaps matches TRBD1 (6 bases). V was pared by 2 bases and J by 1 base, with 9 bases between. The CDR3 is 14 amino acids. Germline assignment: CDR1 DFQATT and CDR2 SNEGSKA (reference sequence). This CDR3 reads CSARTTGSYNEQFF. DNA for the CDR3: TGCAGTGCTAGAACCACAGGGTCCTACAATGAGCAGTTCTTC.

Ten or more counts support this clonotype. The chain couples TRBV4-3 to TRBJ2-6; 7 bases fit TRBD1. In germline, CDR1 is LGHNA, CDR2 YSLEER. With 0 bases clipped from V and 1 base from J, the junction kept 0 bases outside the gene matches. The CDR3 totals 16 residues. The CDR3 DNA sequence: TGCGCCAGCAGCCAAGAGGGACAGTCTGGGGCCAACGTCCTGACTTTC. This translates into CASSQEGQSGANVLTF.

This clonotype was seen many times. This chain links TRBV10-3 with TRBJ1-1; D call uncertain. Trimming shortened V by 4 bases and J by 1 base, and 7 bases separated the two germline ends. Germline V gene data show CDR1 as ENHRY and CDR2 as SYGVKD. CDR3 length equals 13 residues. The CDR3 region is CAISGAENTEAFF. CDR3 in DNA: TGTGCCATCAGTGGGGCGGAGAACACTGAAGCTTTCTTT.

This clonotype has at least ten counts. The chain employs TRBV11-3 and TRBJ2-2; D gene ambiguous. V lost 1 base and J 4 bases, leaving 4 bases between the germline ends. The CDR3 runs to 13 residues. Germline lookup yields CDR1 SGHNT and CDR2 YENEEA. The CDR3 bases are TGTGCCAGCAGCTTAGGGATCACCGGGGAGCTGTTTTTT. Its protein is CASSLGITGELFF. Filled out from reference TRBV11-3 and TRBJ2-2, the complete variable domain reads EAGVVQSPRYKIIEKKQPVAFWCNPISGHNTLYWYLQNLGQGPELLIRYENEEAVDDSQLPKDRFSAERLKGVDSTLKIQPAELGDSAVYLCASSLGITGELFFGEGSRLTVL.

The chain recombines TRBV20-1 with TRBJ1-1; 12 nucleotides match TRBD1. The CDR3 runs 14 residues. Germline CDR1 reads DFQATT; CDR2 reads SNEGSKA (reference sequence). V shed 7 bases and J 7 bases; nucleotides not matched to a gene: 10. Here the CDR3 reads CSVQGQGARGEAFF. In nucleotides, the CDR3 is TGCAGTGTTCAGGGACAGGGGGCGCGGGGTGAAGCTTTCTTT.

The sample holds a few counts of this clonotype. The chain joins TRBV30 to TRBJ1-2, with 7 bases lining up with TRBD1. Germline V lookup: CDR1 GTSNPN, CDR2 SVGIG (reference sequence). The CDR3 has 10 residues. Losses at the gene ends were 7 bases for V and 6 bases for J; bases not matched to a gene: 2. CDR3 sequence: CAFRGNGYTF. The CDR3 bases are TGTGCCTTCAGGGGGAATGGCTACACCTTC.